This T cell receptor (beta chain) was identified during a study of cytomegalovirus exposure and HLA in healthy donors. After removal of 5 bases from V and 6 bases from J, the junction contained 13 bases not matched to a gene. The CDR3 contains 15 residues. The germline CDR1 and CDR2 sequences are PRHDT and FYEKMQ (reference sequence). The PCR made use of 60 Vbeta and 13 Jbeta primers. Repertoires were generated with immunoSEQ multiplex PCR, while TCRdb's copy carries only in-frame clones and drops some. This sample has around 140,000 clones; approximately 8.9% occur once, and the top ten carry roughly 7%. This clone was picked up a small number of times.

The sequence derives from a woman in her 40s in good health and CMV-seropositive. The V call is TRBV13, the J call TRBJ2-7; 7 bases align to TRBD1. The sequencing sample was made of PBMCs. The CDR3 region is CASSTRQGPESEQYF. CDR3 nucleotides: TGTGCCAGCAGCACTCGACAGGGACCGGAATCCGAGCAGTACTTC.